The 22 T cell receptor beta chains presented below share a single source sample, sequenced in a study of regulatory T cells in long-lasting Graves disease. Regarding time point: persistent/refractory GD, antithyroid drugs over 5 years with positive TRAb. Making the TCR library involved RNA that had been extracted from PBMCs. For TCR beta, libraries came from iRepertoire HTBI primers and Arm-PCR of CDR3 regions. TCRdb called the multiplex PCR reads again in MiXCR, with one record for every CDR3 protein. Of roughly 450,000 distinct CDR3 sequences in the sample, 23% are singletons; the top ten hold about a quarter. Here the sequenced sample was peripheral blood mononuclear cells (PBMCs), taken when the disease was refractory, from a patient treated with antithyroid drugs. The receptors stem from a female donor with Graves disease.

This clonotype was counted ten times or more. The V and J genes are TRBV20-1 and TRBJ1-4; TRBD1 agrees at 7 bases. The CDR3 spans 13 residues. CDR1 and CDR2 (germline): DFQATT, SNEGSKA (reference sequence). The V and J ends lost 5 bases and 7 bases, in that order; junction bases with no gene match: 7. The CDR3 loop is CSAPADRSEKLFF. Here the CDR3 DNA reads TGCAGTGCTCCAGCGGACAGGAGTGAAAAACTGTTTTTT.

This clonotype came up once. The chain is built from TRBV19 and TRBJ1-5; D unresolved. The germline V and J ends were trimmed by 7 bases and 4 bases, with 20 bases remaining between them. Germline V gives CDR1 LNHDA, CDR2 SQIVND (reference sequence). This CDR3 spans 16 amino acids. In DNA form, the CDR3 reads TGTGCCAGTACAGCCGTGCCGGGAACAGTAAATCAGCCCCAGCATTTT. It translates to CASTAVPGTVNQPQHF.

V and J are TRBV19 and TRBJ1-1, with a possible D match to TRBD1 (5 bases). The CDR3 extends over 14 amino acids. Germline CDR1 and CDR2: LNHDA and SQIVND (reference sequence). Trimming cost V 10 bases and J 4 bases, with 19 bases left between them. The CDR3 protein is CATRDFLGSTEAFF. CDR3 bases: TGTGCCACCCGGGACTTCCTCGGGAGCACTGAAGCTTTCTTT.

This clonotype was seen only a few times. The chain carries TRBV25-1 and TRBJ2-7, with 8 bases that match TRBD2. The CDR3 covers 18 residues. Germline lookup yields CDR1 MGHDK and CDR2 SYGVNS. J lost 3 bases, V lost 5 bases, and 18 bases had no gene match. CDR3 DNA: TGTGCCAGCAGTCAACTTAGCGGGACCGCCTCCGCCGTCTACGAGCAGTACTTC. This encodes CASSQLSGTASAVYEQYF.

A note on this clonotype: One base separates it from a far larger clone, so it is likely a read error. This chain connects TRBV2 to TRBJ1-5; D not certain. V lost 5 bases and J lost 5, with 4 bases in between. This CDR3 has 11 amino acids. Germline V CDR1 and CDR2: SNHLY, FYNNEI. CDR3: CASSLHQPQHF. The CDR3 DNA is TGTGCCAGCAGTTTGCATCAGCCCCAGCATTTT.

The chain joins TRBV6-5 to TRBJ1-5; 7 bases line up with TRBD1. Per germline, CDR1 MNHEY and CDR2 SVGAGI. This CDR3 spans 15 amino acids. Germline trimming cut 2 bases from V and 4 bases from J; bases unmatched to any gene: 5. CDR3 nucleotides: TGTGCCAGCAGTTACGCCCCGGGACAGAATCAGCCCCAGCATTTT. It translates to CASSYAPGQNQPQHF.

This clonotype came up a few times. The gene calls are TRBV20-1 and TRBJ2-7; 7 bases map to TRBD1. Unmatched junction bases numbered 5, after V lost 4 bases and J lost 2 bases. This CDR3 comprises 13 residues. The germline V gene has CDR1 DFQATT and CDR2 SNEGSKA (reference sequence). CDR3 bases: TGCAGTGCTAAGACAGGGTCGGCCTACGAGCAGTACTTC. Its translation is CSAKTGSAYEQYF.

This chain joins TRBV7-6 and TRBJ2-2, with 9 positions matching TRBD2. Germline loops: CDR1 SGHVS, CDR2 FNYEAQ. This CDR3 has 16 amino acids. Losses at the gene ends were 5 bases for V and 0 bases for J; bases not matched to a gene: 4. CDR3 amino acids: CASSARLAANTGELFF. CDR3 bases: TGTGCCAGCAGCGCCAGACTAGCGGCGAACACCGGGGAGCTGTTTTTT. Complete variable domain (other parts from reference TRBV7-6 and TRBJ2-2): GAGVSQSPRYKVTKRGQDVALRCDPISGHVSLYWYRQALGQGPEFLTYFNYEAQQDKSGLPNDRFSAERPEGSISTLTIQRTEQRDSAMYRCASSARLAANTGELFFGEGSRLTVL.

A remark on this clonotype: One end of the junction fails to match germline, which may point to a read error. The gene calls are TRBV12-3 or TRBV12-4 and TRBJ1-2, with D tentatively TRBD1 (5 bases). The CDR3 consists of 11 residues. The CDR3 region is CTSSPGGGYTF. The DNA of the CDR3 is TGTACCAGCAGTCCCGGGGGTGGCTACACCTTC.

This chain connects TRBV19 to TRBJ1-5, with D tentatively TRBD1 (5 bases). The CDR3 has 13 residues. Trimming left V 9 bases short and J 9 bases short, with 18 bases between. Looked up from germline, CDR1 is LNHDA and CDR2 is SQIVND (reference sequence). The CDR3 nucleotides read TGTGCCAGCGAGAACAGGCGCTCCGGGCCCCAGCATTTT. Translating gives CASENRRSGPQHF.

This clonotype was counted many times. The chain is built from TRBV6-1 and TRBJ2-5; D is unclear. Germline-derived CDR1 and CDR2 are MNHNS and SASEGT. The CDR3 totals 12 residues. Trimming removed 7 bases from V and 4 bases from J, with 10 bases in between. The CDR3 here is CASTASTETQYF. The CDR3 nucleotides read TGTGCCAGCACTGCCAGTACAGAGACCCAGTACTTC.

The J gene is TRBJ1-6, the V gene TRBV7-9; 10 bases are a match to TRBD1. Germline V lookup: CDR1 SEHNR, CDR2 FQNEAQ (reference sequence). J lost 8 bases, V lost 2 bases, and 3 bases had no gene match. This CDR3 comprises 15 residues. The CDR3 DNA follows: TGTGCCAGCAGCTTACAAGGGACAGGGGATTCACCCCTCCACTTT. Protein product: CASSLQGTGDSPLHF.

The CDR3 sequence: CASSLVLERKGANTEAFF. The CDR3, as DNA: TGTGCCAGCAGCTTGGTTTTGGAAAGGAAAGGGGCGAACACTGAAGCTTTCTTT. This chain links TRBV5-6 with TRBJ1-1; tentatively, D is TRBD1 (5 bases). The CDR3 contains 18 residues. CDR1 SGHDT and CDR2 YYEEEE come from the germline V gene. The V end lost 0 bases, the J end lost 1 base, and 19 bases lay between the germline ends.

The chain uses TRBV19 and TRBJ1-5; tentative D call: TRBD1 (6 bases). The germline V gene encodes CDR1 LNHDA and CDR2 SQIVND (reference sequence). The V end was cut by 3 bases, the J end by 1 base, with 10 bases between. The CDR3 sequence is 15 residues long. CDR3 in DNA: TGTGCCAGTAGTATCGGCGGACAGAGCAATCAGCCCCAGCATTTT. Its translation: CASSIGGQSNQPQHF.

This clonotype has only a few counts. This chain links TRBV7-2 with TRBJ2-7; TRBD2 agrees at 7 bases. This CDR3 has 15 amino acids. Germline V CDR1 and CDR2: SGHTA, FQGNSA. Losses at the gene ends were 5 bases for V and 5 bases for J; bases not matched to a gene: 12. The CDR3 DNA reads TGTGCCAGCAGCCCCGCCTTAGCGGGCTTTAACGAGCAGTACTTC. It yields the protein CASSPALAGFNEQYF.

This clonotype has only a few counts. The CDR3 nucleotides read TGTGCCACCAGTGATAACAAGATTTACACCGGGGAGCTGTTTTTT. Protein sequence: CATSDNKIYTGELFF. V and J are TRBV24-1 and TRBJ2-2, with D uncertain. The CDR3 covers 15 residues. CDR1 and CDR2 from the germline V gene are KGHDR and SFDVKD. V was shortened by 3 bases and J by 3 bases, with 10 bases between the two germline ends.

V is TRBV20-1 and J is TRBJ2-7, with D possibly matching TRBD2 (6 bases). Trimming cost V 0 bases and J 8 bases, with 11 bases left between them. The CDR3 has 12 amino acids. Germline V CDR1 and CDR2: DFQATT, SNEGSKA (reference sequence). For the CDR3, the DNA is TGCAGTGCTAGAGACGGGACTCCCCAGCAGTACTTC. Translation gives CSARDGTPQQYF.

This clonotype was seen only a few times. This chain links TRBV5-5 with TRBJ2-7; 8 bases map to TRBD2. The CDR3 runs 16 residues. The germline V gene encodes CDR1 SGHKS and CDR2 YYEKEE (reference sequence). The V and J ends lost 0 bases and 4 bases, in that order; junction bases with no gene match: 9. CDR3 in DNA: TGTGCCAGCAGCTTGGATGTAGCGGGAAGGTATTACGAGCAGTACTTC. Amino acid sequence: CASSLDVAGRYYEQYF.

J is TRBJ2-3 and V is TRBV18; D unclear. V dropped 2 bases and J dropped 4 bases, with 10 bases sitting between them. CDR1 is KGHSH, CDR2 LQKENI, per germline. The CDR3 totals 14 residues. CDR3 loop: CASSPIMAADTQYF. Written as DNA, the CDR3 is TGTGCCAGCTCACCAATAATGGCCGCAGATACGCAGTATTTT. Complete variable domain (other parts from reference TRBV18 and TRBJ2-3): NAGVMQNPRHLVRRRGQEARLRCSPMKGHSHVYWYRQLPEEGLKFMVYLQKENIIDESGMPKERFSAEFPKEGPSILRIQQVVRGDSAAYFCASSPIMAADTQYFGPGTRLTVL.

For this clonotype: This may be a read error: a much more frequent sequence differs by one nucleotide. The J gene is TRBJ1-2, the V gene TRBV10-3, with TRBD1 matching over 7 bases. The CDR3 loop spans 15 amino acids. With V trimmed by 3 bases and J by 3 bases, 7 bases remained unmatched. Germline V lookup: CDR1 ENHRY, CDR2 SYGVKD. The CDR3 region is CAISDGGGTDYGYTF. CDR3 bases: TGTGCCATCAGTGATGGAGGGGGCACGGACTATGGCTACACCTTC.

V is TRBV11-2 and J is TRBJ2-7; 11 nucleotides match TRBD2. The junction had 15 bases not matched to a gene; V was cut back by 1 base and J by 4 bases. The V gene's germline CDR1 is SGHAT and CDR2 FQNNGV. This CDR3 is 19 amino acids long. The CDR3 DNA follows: TGTGCCAGCAGCTTAGGGCTAGCGGGAGGATCCAGACTAAATTACGAGCAGTACTTC. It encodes CASSLGLAGGSRLNYEQYF.

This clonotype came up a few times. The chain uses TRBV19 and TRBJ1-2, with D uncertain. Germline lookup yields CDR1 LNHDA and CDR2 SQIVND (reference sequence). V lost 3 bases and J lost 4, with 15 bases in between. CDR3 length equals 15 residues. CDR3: CASSIAASVSYGYTF. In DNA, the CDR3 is TGTGCCAGTAGTATCGCGGCTTCCGTCTCCTATGGCTACACCTTC.